This T cell receptor beta chain originates from a study of identical twins. From the 5' RACE reads, TCRdb called clonotypes with MiXCR, one entry per CDR3 protein. This table holds 470,000 or so distinct CDR3 sequences, 20% to 30% found once. Findings of the study overall: Beta out-of-frame sequences showed weaker excess twin sharing.

This clonotype has only a few counts. Its antigen is unknown. The junction had 13 bases not matched to a gene; V was cut back by 4 bases and J by 6 bases. This CDR3 comprises 17 residues. The germline gives CDR1 ENHRY, CDR2 SYGVKD. The sample also formed part of further work on T cells expressing NK-cell markers. As that report states: CD3+CD56+NKG2C+, CD3+CD56+NKG2C- and CD3+CD56-NKG2C+ T cells, once sorted, supplied the TCR beta repertoires. Eight donors were sequenced, of whom seven were HCMV-seropositive, while the remaining one was HCMV-seronegative. Also leading the CD3+CD56-NKG2C+ fraction in a handful of donors were these clonotypes.

The genes are TRBV10-3 and TRBJ2-1, with TRBD2 matching 9 bases. The TCR sequence derives from a woman under 30 in good health. Sequencing used CD4+ T cells sorted from blood. As DNA, the CDR3 is TGTGCCATCAGTGGACCCTTGGCGGGAGGGCCTCGCAATGAGCAGTTCTTC. Amino acid sequence: CAISGPLAGGPRNEQFF.